A single sample is the source of the 7 T cell receptor beta chains below, sequenced in a study of blood T cell repertoires in COVID-19. Repertoires were generated with immunoSEQ multiplex PCR, while TCRdb's copy carries only in-frame clones and drops some. The table has approximately 160,000 clones, around 83% seen once. The sample was PBMCs or T cells enriched from blood (not recorded which). Receptor source: a woman aged 50 to 65 in a cohort exposed to, infected with or recovered from COVID-19 (not recorded which).

This clone was counted only a few times. This chain links TRBV13 with TRBJ1-4; D is possibly TRBD1 (6 bases). The germline V and J ends were trimmed by 5 bases and 8 bases, with 21 bases remaining between them. Germline CDR1 reads PRHDT; CDR2 reads FYEKMQ (reference sequence). The length of the CDR3 is 16 residues. DNA for the CDR3: TGTGCCAGCAGCCTAACTCGGGGGGCCCCAACGGAAAAACTGTTTTTT. As protein: CASSLTRGAPTEKLFF.

V is TRBV6-1 and J is TRBJ1-2; D not resolved. V gave up 1 base and J gave up 5 bases, with 11 bases separating them. The CDR3 runs to 14 residues. Germline CDR1 is MNHNS and CDR2 is SASEGT. The CDR3: CASSEVRSSYGYTF. The CDR3, as DNA: TGTGCCAGCAGTGAAGTCCGCAGTTCTTATGGCTACACCTTC.

This rearrangement joins TRBV5-6 to TRBJ2-1; 8 bases match TRBD1. The V segment lost 4 bases and the J segment 3 bases; nucleotides outside the gene matches: 3. CDR3 size: 14 residues. Germline V CDR1 and CDR2: SGHDT, YYEEEE. The CDR3 sequence is CASSQGQGYNEQFF. CDR3 sequence (DNA): TGTGCCAGCAGCCAAGGACAGGGCTACAATGAGCAGTTCTTC.

The chain joins TRBV30 to TRBJ1-6; the D gene is possibly TRBD1 (6 bases). The CDR3 has 17 amino acids. V was pared by 1 base and J by 3 bases, with 16 bases between. Germline loops: CDR1 GTSNPN, CDR2 SVGIG (reference sequence). The CDR3 region has the DNA TGTGCCTGGAGTGCCACTTTCCGGACAGACTATAATTCACCCCTCCACTTT. Its protein is CAWSATFRTDYNSPLHF.

The V call is TRBV29-1, the J call TRBJ2-3, with 11 bases fitting TRBD1. From germline, CDR1 is SQVTM and CDR2 ANQGSEA. This CDR3 spans 13 amino acids. J gave up 7 bases and V 7 bases, and 7 bases lay outside the gene matches. The CDR3 DNA sequence: TGCAGCGCCGGGGACAGGGGGATATATACGCAGTATTTT. This translates into CSAGDRGIYTQYF.

CDR3 in DNA: TGCGCCAGCAGCCAAGCTCCAGGGGGATGGACCGGGGAGCTGTTTTTT. Amino acid sequence: CASSQAPGGWTGELFF. This chain connects TRBV4-1 to TRBJ2-2, with 7 nucleotides matching TRBD1. This CDR3 comprises 16 residues. The germline V gene encodes CDR1 MGHRA and CDR2 YSYEKL. V gave up 1 base and J gave up 5 bases; unmatched junction bases: 7.

The CDR3: CAISGQISSYNEQFF. The CDR3 coding sequence is TGTGCCATCAGTGGGCAGATCTCCTCCTACAATGAGCAGTTCTTC. The V and J genes are TRBV10-3 and TRBJ2-1; D unresolved. Trimming took 4 bases from V and 0 from J, leaving 10 bases between them. The CDR3 length is 15 residues. Per germline, CDR1 ENHRY and CDR2 SYGVKD.